Below, 22 T cell receptor beta chains from the same sample are listed, as sequenced in a study of T-cell reconstitution after alpha-beta-depleted transplantation in children (dated by TCRdb to the mid-2010s). Libraries were built with PCR. Sequencer: Illumina HiSeq 2500. TCR libraries were prepared with molecular barcoding, using unique molecular identifiers to normalize TCRbeta repertoire quantification. Through fastp at Q25 and MiXCR, TCRdb rebuilt clones from the public reads, retaining in-frame beta chains. Duplicate CDR3 protein sequences are folded into a single record with the most common DNA and genes. The sample table holds 230,000 or so distinct CDR3 sequences, of which about 11% were seen once. Over 2% of the sample is taken by the ten largest. This specimen was PBMCs from the stem cell graft donor, taken from the stem cell graft. The receptors stem from a human donor who donated a stem cell graft to a child with acute lymphoblastic leukemia.

Many counts were recorded for this clonotype. The chain uses TRBV14 and TRBJ2-1; TRBD1 agrees at 10 bases. Trimming at V came to 4 bases and at J to 7 bases, leaving 16 bases not matched to a gene. From germline, CDR1 is SGHDN and CDR2 FVKESK. CDR3 size: 18 residues. The CDR3 loop is CASSPHPGTGVRRNEQFF. The CDR3 DNA reads as TGTGCCAGCAGCCCTCACCCTGGGACAGGGGTAAGAAGGAATGAGCAGTTCTTC. The complete variable domain, with remaining parts taken from reference TRBV14 and TRBJ2-1, reads EAGVTQFPSHSVIEKGQTVTLRCDPISGHDNLYWYRRVMGKEIKFLLHFVKESKQDESGMPNNRFLAERTGGTYSTLKVQPAELEDSGVYFCASSPHPGTGVRRNEQFFGPGTRLTVL.

At least ten counts were recorded for this clonotype. Compared with germline, one end of the junction differs, possibly owing to a read error. The V call is TRBV20-1, the J call TRBJ2-7; no reliable D call. The length of the CDR3 is 8 residues. Germline V gives CDR1 DFQATT, CDR2 SNEGSKA (reference sequence). The CDR3 region has the DNA TGCAGTGCTGGGCGAGGCCCTTTC. Protein product: CSAGRGPF.

This clonotype was observed a few times. The chain uses TRBV2 and TRBJ1-4; D uncertain. The V end was cut by 6 bases, the J end by 0 bases, with 2 bases between. The germline V gene encodes CDR1 SNHLY and CDR2 FYNNEI. The CDR3 contains 12 residues. The CDR3 loop reads CASRSTNEKLFF. The CDR3 DNA reads TGTGCCAGCAGATCAACTAATGAAAAACTGTTTTTT.

Many counts were recorded for this clonotype. The rearrangement joins TRBV4-3 to TRBJ2-1; D not resolved. The CDR3 is 14 residues long. CDR1 and CDR2 from the germline V gene are LGHNA and YSLEER. V dropped 0 bases and J dropped 6 bases, with 9 bases sitting between them. This CDR3 is CASSQEVIGNEQFF. The CDR3 region has the DNA TGCGCCAGCAGCCAAGAAGTGATCGGCAATGAGCAGTTCTTC.

With respect to this clonotype: One base away lies a much larger clone, so this may be a sequencing read error. The rearrangement links TRBV4-1 to TRBJ2-3; the D is unclear. The CDR3 has 16 residues. Between the trimmed V and J ends, which lost 3 bases and 5 bases, there was a span of 18 bases. CDR1 and CDR2 (germline): MGHRA, YSYEKL. This chain's CDR3 is CASSQPRNRGEDTQYF. Written as DNA, the CDR3 is TGCGCCAGCAGCCAGCCCCGGAACCGCGGTGAAGATACGCAGTATTTT.

This clonotype was found many times. The chain combines TRBV7-7 with TRBJ1-3; D is uncertain. The germline V gene has CDR1 SSHAT and CDR2 FNYEAQ (reference sequence). V lost 2 bases, J lost 2 bases, and 10 bases lay in between. There are 15 residues in the CDR3. CDR3 region: CASSLNWDAGNTIYF. CDR3 in DNA: TGTGCCAGCAGCTTAAATTGGGATGCTGGAAACACCATATATTTT.

This clonotype was observed many times. The chain recombines TRBV2 with TRBJ1-5; a possible D gene is TRBD1 (5 bases). Trimming shortened V by 9 bases and J by 3 bases, and 15 bases separated the two germline ends. Per germline, CDR1 SNHLY and CDR2 FYNNEI. The CDR3 totals 14 residues. CDR3: CASKSARANQPQHF. DNA of the CDR3: TGTGCCAGTAAATCCGCCAGGGCCAATCAGCCCCAGCATTTT.

The sample holds many counts of this clonotype. The chain recombines TRBV20-1 with TRBJ1-4; D possibly corresponds to TRBD1 (5 bases). The V gene lost 5 bases and the J gene lost 5 bases, with 12 bases spanning the gap. The CDR3 extends over 13 amino acids. Per the germline V gene, CDR1 is DFQATT and CDR2 is SNEGSKA (reference sequence). In DNA, the CDR3 is TGCAGTGCTGCGACAGCGGTAAATGAAAAACTGTTTTTT. Translation: CSAATAVNEKLFF.

Details on this clonotype: The junction shows a germline mismatch at one end, possibly a read error. J is TRBJ1-5 and V is TRBV12-3 or TRBV12-4, with TRBD1 identical over 8 bases. The CDR3 extends over 18 amino acids. The CDR3 DNA reads TGTACCAGCAGTTTCGGACAGGGCCCTAATCAAGGCAATCAGCCCCAGCATTTT. Its translation is CTSSFGQGPNQGNQPQHF.

This clonotype was detected ten times or more. The chain employs TRBV20-1 and TRBJ2-4; a possible D gene is TRBD2 (5 bases). Germline V gene data show CDR1 as DFQATT and CDR2 as SNEGSKA (reference sequence). The CDR3 spans 13 residues. V lost 4 bases to trimming and J lost 6 bases, with 13 bases between them. CDR3 region: CSATSGSRNIQYF. The DNA of the CDR3 is TGCAGTGCTACCTCGGGGTCTAGAAACATTCAGTACTTC.

V is TRBV12-3 or TRBV12-4 and J is TRBJ2-2, with TRBD2 matching 7 bases. J lost 6 bases, V lost 6 bases, and 13 bases had no gene match. This CDR3 region has 16 residues. The CDR3 reads CASRAPSGRDPGELFF. CDR3 in DNA: TGTGCCAGCAGGGCACCTAGCGGACGAGATCCCGGGGAGCTGTTTTTT.

On this clonotype itself: This sequence may be a read error, since a much larger clone differs from it by one base. In DNA form, the CDR3 reads TGCGGCGTACCCGGCGGTGACGGGGGTTTCTTT. As protein: CGVPGGDGGFF. This chain links TRBV29-1 with TRBJ1-1, with a weak D call TRBD1 (5 bases). The CDR3 has 11 amino acids. CDR1 and CDR2 from the germline V gene are SQVTM and ANQGSEA.

This clonotype was seen repeatedly, ten times or more. V is TRBV4-2 and J is TRBJ1-1; 9 bases are a match to TRBD1. The ends lost 0 bases at V and 3 bases at J; junction bases unmatched: 2. This CDR3 region has 15 residues. Germline CDR1 reads LGHNA; CDR2 reads YNFKEQ. DNA of the CDR3: TGTGCCAGCAGCCAAGATTGGGACAGGGACACTGAAGCTTTCTTT. It is translated as CASSQDWDRDTEAFF.

On this clonotype: A much more abundant neighbour one base away suggests this may be a read error. The V gene is TRBV10-3, the J gene TRBJ2-7; D is uncertain. Trimming took off 8 bases at V and 5 bases at J, with 13 bases between the two ends. The CDR3 loop spans 12 amino acids. CDR1 and CDR2 from the germline V gene are ENHRY and SYGVKD. The CDR3 DNA follows: TGTGCCATCCGAACAGTCCTCGACGAGCAGTACTTC. Translating gives CAIRTVLDEQYF.

This clonotype has just a few counts. This rearrangement joins TRBV6-4 to TRBJ2-3; 10 nucleotides line up with TRBD2. Trimming removed 3 bases from V and 1 base from J; junction bases left unmatched: 4. In germline, CDR1 is MRHNA, CDR2 SNTAGT. The CDR3 contains 16 residues. The CDR3 loop reads CASSEEAGGRTDTQYF. As DNA, the CDR3 is TGTGCCAGCAGTGAAGAAGCGGGAGGGCGCACAGATACGCAGTATTTT.

For this clonotype: This may stem from a read error, because a much larger clone lies one nucleotide away. The chain recombines TRBV7-2 with TRBJ1-4, with D uncertain. The germline CDR1 and CDR2 sequences are SGHTA and FQGNSA. CDR3 length: 15 amino acids. V lost 2 bases and J 8 bases, leaving 15 bases between the germline ends. The CDR3 DNA follows: TGTGCCAGCAGCTTATATGGGGTGGTGAGCGAAAAACTGTTTTTT. This gives the protein CASSLYGVVSEKLFF.

In DNA, the CDR3 is TGTGCCAGCAGCCCCTACGGGACAGCGCGACAAGAGACCCAGTACTTC. It encodes CASSPYGTARQETQYF. The chain is built from TRBV7-9 and TRBJ2-5; 7 bases map to TRBD1. This CDR3 has 16 residues. Germline lookup yields CDR1 SEHNR and CDR2 FQNEAQ (reference sequence). The trim removed 5 bases at V and 2 bases at J, leaving 11 bases unmatched.

CDR3 residues: CAWIGRYQETQYF. CDR3 nucleotide sequence: TGTGCCTGGATTGGTAGATACCAAGAGACCCAGTACTTC. The V call is TRBV30, the J call TRBJ2-5; unclear D gene. Between the trimmed V and J ends, which lost 4 bases and 0 bases, there was a span of 9 bases. CDR3 size: 13 residues. Germline V CDR1 and CDR2: GTSNPN, SVGIG (reference sequence).

This clonotype was seen a few times. The V and J genes are TRBV6-2 or TRBV6-3 and TRBJ1-5; maybe TRBD1 (6 bases). The CDR3 extends over 14 amino acids. V was cut by 6 bases and J by 3 bases, with 12 bases left in between. Germline loops: CDR1 MNHEY, CDR2 SVGEGT. CDR3 nucleotide sequence: TGTGCCAGCAGCTCGCAGGGGATCAATCAGCCCCAGCATTTT. This codes for CASSSQGINQPQHF.

The J gene is TRBJ2-7, the V gene TRBV4-2; 10 bases agree with TRBD1. The CDR3 runs to 14 residues. Germline V gives CDR1 LGHNA, CDR2 YNFKEQ. With 0 bases clipped from V and 6 bases from J, the junction kept 2 bases outside the gene matches. The CDR3: CASSQEGTGVEQYF. CDR3 nucleotide sequence: TGTGCCAGCAGCCAAGAAGGGACAGGGGTCGAGCAGTACTTC.

This clonotype has ten or more counts. The genes are TRBV19 and TRBJ2-4; 8 nucleotides agree with TRBD1. Trimming took 3 bases from V and 1 from J; bases not matched to a gene: 2. This CDR3 spans 15 amino acids. CDR1 is LNHDA, CDR2 SQIVND, per germline (reference sequence). Here the CDR3 reads CASSMTGVAKNIQYF. The CDR3 region has the DNA TGTGCCAGTAGTATGACAGGGGTTGCCAAAAACATTCAGTACTTC.

This clonotype was seen many times. The chain joins TRBV6-1 to TRBJ2-3, with D unresolved. There are 15 residues in the CDR3. V was pared by 7 bases and J by 0 bases, with 14 bases between. Germline V lookup: CDR1 MNHNS, CDR2 SASEGT. This CDR3 reads CASTPRAYSTDTQYF. The CDR3, as DNA: TGTGCCAGCACCCCCAGAGCCTATAGCACAGATACGCAGTATTTT.